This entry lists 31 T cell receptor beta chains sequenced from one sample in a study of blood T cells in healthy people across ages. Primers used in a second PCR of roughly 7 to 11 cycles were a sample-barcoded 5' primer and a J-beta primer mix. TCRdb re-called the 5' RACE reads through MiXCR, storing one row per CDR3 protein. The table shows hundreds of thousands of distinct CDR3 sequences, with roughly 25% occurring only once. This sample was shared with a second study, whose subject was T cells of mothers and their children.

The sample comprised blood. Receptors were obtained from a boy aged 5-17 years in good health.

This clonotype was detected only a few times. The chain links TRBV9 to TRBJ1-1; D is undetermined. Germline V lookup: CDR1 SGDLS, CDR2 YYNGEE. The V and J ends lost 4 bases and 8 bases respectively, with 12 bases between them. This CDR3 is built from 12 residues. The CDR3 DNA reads TGTGCCAGCAGCCCCGAGGGAGGGGAAGCTTTCTTT. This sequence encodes CASSPEGGEAFF.

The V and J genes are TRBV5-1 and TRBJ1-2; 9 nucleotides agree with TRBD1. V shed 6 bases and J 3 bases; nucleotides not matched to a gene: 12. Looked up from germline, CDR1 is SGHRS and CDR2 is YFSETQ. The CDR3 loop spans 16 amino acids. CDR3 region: CASTPRETGGDYGYTF. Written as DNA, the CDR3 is TGCGCCAGCACCCCTAGAGAAACAGGGGGCGACTATGGCTACACCTTC.

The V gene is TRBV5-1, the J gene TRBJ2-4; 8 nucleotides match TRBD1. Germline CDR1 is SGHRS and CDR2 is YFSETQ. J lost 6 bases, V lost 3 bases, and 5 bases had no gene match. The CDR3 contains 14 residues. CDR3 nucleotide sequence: TGCGCCAGCAGCTCCCGGGACAGGAGAAACATTCAGTACTTC. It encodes CASSSRDRRNIQYF. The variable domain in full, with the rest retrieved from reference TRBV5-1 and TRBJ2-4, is KAGVTQTPRYLIKTRGQQVTLSCSPISGHRSVSWYQQTPGQGLQFLFEYFSETQRNKGNFPGRFSGRQFSNSRSEMNVSTLELGDSALYLCASSSRDRRNIQYFGAGTRLSVL.

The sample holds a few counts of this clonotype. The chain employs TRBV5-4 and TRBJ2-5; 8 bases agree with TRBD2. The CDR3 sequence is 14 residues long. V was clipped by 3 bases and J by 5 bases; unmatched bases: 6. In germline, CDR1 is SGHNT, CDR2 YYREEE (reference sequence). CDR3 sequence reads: CASSSAGAQETQYF. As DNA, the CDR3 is TGTGCCAGCAGCTCAGCGGGGGCACAGGAGACCCAGTACTTC.

The CDR3 DNA follows: TGCGCCAGCAGCTTGGGAGCGGGAGCGGCCGGGGAGCTGTTTTTT. It codes for CASSLGAGAAGELFF. The V and J genes are TRBV5-1 and TRBJ2-2; 8 positions agree with TRBD2. The CDR3 is 15 residues long. Unmatched junction bases numbered 4, after V lost 0 bases and J lost 6 bases. CDR1 and CDR2 (germline): SGHRS, YFSETQ.

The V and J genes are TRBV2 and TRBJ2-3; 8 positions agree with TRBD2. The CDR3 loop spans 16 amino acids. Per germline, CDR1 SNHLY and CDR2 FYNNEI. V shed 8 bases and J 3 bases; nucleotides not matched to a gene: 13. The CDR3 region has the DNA TGTGCCAGCGGGATGACTAGCGATCCTTGGACAGATACGCAGTATTTT. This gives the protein CASGMTSDPWTDTQYF.

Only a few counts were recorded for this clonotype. For the CDR3, the DNA is TGTGCCAGCAGGGCAAGGGGGACAGGGAACACCGGGGAGCTGTTTTTT. This gives the protein CASRARGTGNTGELFF. This sequence joins TRBV12-3 or TRBV12-4 and TRBJ2-2, with 8 bases fitting TRBD1. V lost 6 bases, J lost 1 base, and 7 bases stayed unmatched. The CDR3 is 16 residues long.

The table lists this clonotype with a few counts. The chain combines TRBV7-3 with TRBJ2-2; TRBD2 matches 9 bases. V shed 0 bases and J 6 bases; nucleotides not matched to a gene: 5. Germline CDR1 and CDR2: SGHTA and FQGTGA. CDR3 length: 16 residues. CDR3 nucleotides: TGTGCCAGCAGCTTAACGGGCCGGACTAGCGCCGGGGAGCTGTTTTTT. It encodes CASSLTGRTSAGELFF.

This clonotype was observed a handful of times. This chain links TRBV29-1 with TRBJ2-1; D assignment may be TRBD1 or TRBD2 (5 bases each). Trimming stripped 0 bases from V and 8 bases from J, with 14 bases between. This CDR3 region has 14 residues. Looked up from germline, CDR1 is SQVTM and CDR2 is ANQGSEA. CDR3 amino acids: CSVEERRGAYEQFF. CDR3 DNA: TGCAGCGTTGAAGAACGGCGAGGGGCCTATGAGCAGTTCTTC.

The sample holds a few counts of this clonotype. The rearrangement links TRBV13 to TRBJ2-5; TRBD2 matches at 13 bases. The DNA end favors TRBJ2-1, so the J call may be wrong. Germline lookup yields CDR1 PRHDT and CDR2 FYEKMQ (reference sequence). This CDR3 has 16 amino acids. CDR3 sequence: CASSPGTSGNHNEQFF. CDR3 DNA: TGTGCCAGCAGCCCGGGGACTAGCGGGAACCACAATGAGCAGTTCTTC.

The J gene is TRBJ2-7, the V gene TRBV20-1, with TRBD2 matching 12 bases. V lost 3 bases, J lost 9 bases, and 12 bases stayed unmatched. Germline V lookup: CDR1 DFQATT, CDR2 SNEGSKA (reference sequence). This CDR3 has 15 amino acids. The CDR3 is CSASPTSGRSGAQYF. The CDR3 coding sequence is TGCAGTGCTAGCCCGACTAGCGGGAGATCGGGCGCGCAGTACTTC.

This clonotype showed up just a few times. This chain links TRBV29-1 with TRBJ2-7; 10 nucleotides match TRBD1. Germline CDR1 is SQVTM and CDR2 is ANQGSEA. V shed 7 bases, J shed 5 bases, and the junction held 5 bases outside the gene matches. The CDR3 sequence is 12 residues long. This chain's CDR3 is CSAGQGSNEQYF. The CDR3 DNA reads TGCAGCGCGGGACAGGGGTCGAACGAGCAGTACTTC.

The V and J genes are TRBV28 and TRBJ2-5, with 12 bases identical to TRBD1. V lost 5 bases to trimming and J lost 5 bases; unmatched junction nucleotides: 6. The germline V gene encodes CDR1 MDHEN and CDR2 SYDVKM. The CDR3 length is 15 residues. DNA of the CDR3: TGTGCCAGCAGTATGCGGGACAGGGGGCGGGAGACCCAGTACTTC. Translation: CASSMRDRGRETQYF.

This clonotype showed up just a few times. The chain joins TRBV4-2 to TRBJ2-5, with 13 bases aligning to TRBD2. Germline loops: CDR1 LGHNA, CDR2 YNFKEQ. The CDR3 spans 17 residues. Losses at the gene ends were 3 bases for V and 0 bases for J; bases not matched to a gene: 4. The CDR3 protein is CASSQGLAGRYQETQYF. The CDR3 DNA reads TGTGCCAGCAGCCAGGGACTAGCGGGGAGGTACCAAGAGACCCAGTACTTC.

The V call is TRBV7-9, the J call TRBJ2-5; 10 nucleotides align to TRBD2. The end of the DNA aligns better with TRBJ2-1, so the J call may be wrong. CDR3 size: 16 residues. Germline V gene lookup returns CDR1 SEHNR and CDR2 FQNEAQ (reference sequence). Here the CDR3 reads CASSRILAGVYNEQFF. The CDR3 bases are TGTGCCAGCAGCAGAATCCTAGCGGGGGTGTACAATGAGCAGTTCTTC.

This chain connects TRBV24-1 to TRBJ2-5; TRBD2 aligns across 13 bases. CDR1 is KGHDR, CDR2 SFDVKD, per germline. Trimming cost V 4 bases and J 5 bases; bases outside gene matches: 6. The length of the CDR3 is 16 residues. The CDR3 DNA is TGTGCCACCAGTGACCCACTAGCGGGGGGGGTCGAGACCCAGTACTTC. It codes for CATSDPLAGGVETQYF.

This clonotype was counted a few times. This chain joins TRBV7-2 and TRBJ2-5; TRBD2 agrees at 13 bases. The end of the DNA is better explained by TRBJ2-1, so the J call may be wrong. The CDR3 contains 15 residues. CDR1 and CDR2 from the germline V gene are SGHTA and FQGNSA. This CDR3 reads CASSSLAGGLDEQFF. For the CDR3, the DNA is TGTGCCAGCAGCTCACTAGCGGGGGGGCTGGATGAGCAGTTCTTC.

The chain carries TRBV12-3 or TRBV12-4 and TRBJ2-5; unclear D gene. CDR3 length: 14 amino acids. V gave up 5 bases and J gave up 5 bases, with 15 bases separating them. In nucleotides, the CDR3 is TGTGCCAGCAGTCTAACAATAGAGGTGGAGACCCAGTACTTC. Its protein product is CASSLTIEVETQYF.

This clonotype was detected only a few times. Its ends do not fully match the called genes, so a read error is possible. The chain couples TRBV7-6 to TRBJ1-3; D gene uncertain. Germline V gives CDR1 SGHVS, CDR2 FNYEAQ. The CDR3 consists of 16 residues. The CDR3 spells CASSLESSRTGHTIYF. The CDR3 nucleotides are TGTGCCAGCAGCTTAGAGTCCTCCCGGACTGGACACACCATATATTTT.

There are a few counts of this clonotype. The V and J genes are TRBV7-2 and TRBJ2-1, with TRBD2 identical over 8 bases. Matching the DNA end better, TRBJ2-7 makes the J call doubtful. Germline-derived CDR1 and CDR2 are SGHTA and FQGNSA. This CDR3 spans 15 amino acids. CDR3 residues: CASSLRGGLAYEQYF. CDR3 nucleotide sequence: TGTGCCAGCAGCTTAAGGGGGGGACTAGCCTACGAGCAGTACTTC.

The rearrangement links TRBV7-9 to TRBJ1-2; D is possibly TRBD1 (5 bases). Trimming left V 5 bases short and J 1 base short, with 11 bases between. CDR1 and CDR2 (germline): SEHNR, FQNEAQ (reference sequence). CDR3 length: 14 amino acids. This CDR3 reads CASSLMGVNYGYTF. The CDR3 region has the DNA TGTGCCAGCAGCCTCATGGGGGTTAACTATGGCTACACCTTC. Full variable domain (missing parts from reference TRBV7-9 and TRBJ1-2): DTGVSQNPRHKITKRGQNVTFRCDPISEHNRLYWYRQTLGQGPEFLTYFQNEAQLEKSRLLSDRFSAERPKGSFSTLEIQRTEQGDSAMYLCASSLMGVNYGYTFGSGTRLTVV.

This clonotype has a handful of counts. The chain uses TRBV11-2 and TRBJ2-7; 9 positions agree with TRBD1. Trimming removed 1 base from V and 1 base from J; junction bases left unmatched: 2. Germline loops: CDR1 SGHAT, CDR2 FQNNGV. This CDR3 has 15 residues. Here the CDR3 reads CASSLAQGASYEQYF. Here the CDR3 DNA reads TGTGCCAGCAGCTTAGCACAGGGGGCTTCCTACGAGCAGTACTTC.

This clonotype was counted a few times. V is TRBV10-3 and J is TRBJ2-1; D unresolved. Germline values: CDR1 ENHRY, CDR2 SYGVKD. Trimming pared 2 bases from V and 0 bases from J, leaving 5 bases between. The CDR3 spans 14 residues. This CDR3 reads CAISEESSYNEQFF. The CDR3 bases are TGTGCCATCAGTGAGGAGAGCTCCTACAATGAGCAGTTCTTC.

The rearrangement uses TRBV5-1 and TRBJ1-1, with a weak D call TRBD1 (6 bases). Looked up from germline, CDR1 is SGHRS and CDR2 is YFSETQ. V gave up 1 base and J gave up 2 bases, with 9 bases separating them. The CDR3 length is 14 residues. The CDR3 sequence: CASSLRTANTEAFF. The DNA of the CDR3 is TGCGCCAGCAGCTTGCGGACAGCCAACACTGAAGCTTTCTTT. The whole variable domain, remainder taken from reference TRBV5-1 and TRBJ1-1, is KAGVTQTPRYLIKTRGQQVTLSCSPISGHRSVSWYQQTPGQGLQFLFEYFSETQRNKGNFPGRFSGRQFSNSRSEMNVSTLELGDSALYLCASSLRTANTEAFFGQGTRLTVV.

CDR3 amino acids: CASGSRTGGMNTEAFF. In DNA, the CDR3 is TGTGCTAGTGGTTCCCGGACAGGGGGCATGAACACTGAAGCTTTCTTT. The chain employs TRBV12-5 and TRBJ1-1, with TRBD1 identical over 11 bases. Germline-derived CDR1 and CDR2 are LGHNT and FRNRAP. V was clipped by 4 bases and J by 0 bases; unmatched bases: 4. The length of the CDR3 is 16 residues.

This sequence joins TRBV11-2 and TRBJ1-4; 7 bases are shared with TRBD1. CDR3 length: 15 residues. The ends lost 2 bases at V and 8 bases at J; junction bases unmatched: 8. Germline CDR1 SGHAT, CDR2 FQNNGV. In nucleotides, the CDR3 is TGTGCCAGCAGCTTAAGGGGGACAGAGGAAGAAAAACTGTTTTTT. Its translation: CASSLRGTEEEKLFF.

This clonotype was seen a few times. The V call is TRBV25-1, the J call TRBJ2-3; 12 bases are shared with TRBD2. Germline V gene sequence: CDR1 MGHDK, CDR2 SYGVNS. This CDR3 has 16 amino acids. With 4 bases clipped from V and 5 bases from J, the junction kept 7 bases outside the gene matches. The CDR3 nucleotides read TGTGCCAGCAGTGCATGGACTAGCGGGGATTTAGATACGCAGTATTTT. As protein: CASSAWTSGDLDTQYF.

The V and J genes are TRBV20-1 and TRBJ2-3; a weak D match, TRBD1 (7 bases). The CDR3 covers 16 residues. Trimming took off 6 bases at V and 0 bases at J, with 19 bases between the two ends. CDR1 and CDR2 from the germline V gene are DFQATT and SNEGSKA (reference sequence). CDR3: CSATGGTDLSTDTQYF. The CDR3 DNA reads TGCAGTGCAACCGGCGGGACAGATCTTAGCACAGATACGCAGTATTTT.

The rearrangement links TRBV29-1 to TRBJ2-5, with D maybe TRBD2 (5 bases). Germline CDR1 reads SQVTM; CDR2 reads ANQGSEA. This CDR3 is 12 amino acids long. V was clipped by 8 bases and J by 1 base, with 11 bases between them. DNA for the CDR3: TGCAGCCCTAGCATTGGCCAAGAGACCCAGTACTTC. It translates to CSPSIGQETQYF.

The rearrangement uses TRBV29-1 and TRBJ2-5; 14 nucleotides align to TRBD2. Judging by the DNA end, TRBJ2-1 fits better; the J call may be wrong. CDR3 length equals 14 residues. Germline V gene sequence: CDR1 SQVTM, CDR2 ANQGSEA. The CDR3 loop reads CSVAGTSGSYEQFF. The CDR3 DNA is TGCAGCGTTGCGGGGACTAGCGGGAGCTATGAGCAGTTCTTC.

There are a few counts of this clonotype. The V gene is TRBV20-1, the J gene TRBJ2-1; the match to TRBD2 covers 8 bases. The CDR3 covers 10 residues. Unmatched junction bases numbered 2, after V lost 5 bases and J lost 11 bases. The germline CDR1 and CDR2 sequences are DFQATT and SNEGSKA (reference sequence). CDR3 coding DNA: TGCAGTGCTCTTAGCGGGAAGCAGTTCTTC. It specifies CSALSGKQFF.